One sample yielded the 19 T cell receptor beta chains listed below, sequenced in a study of T cell responses to AZD1222 COVID-19 vaccine. Assay: immunoSEQ multiplex PCR; the TCRdb copy retains only in-frame clones and omits some. The sample shows approximately 65,000 clones, over 70% of them seen only once. Specimen: peripheral blood, collected on day 0 of AZD1222 vaccination. The receptors derive from an adult in good health.

CDR3 sequence reads: CASSLGGASDEQFF. CDR3 coding DNA: TGTGCCAGCAGCCTCGGGGGGGCCTCGGATGAGCAGTTCTTC. The V call is TRBV11-3, the J call TRBJ2-1, with 8 nucleotides matching TRBD2. Germline trimming cut 5 bases from V and 8 bases from J; bases unmatched to any gene: 8. Germline lookup yields CDR1 SGHNT and CDR2 YENEEA. The CDR3 is 14 amino acids.

The CDR3, as DNA: TGTGCCAGCAGTCCAGGGCAGGGGAACGAGCAGTACTTC. Translated, it gives CASSPGQGNEQYF. This chain uses TRBV6-5 with TRBJ2-7; D possibly corresponds to TRBD1 (6 bases). CDR1 is MNHEY, CDR2 SVGAGI, per germline. The CDR3 covers 13 residues. Trimming stripped 5 bases from V and 5 bases from J, with 13 bases between.

J is TRBJ2-1 and V is TRBV6-2 or TRBV6-3, with TRBD2 matching over 7 bases. Germline V gene data show CDR1 as MNHEY and CDR2 as SVGEGT. Losses at the gene ends were 5 bases for V and 9 bases for J; bases not matched to a gene: 7. The CDR3 totals 13 residues. For the CDR3, the DNA is TGTGCCAGCAGTCGGGGGGTTCATGGTGAGCAGTTCTTC. As protein: CASSRGVHGEQFF.

The chain carries TRBV6-2 or TRBV6-3 and TRBJ1-1, with unresolved D. This CDR3 is built from 12 residues. The germline gives CDR1 MNHEY, CDR2 SVGEGT. V lost 0 bases to trimming and J lost 11 bases, with 10 bases between them. CDR3 amino acids: CASSYSTGEAFF. The CDR3 bases are TGTGCCAGCAGTTACTCGACCGGGGAGGCTTTCTTT.

V is TRBV7-9 and J is TRBJ1-2, with D possibly TRBD1 on 5 matching bases. Germline values: CDR1 SEHNR, CDR2 FQNEAQ (reference sequence). This CDR3 is built from 13 residues. V lost 3 bases, J lost 1 base, and 6 bases lay in between. In DNA form, the CDR3 reads TGTGCCAGCAGCTTGGGGGTTAACTATGGCTACACCTTC. Translating it yields CASSLGVNYGYTF.

CDR3 in amino acids: CASRKGTAARDGYTF. The CDR3 DNA reads as TGTGCCAGCAGGAAGGGGACAGCCGCTAGGGATGGCTACACCTTC. The rearrangement uses TRBV25-1 and TRBJ1-2; 7 bases fit TRBD1. Germline V gives CDR1 MGHDK, CDR2 SYGVNS. J lost 6 bases, V lost 6 bases, and 13 bases had no gene match. CDR3 length: 15 amino acids.

The rearrangement joins TRBV7-2 to TRBJ2-2; 7 positions match TRBD1. J lost 5 bases, V lost 5 bases, and 8 bases had no gene match. CDR1 is SGHTA and CDR2 is FQGNSA in the germline V gene. The CDR3 is made up of 15 amino acids. CDR3 DNA sequence: TGTGCCAGCAGCCTCGACAGGGTCAGAACCGGGGAGCTGTTTTTT. Translating gives CASSLDRVRTGELFF.

Only one count was recorded for this clone. This chain uses TRBV28 with TRBJ2-7, with 12 bases fitting TRBD1. In germline, CDR1 is MDHEN, CDR2 SYDVKM. This CDR3 spans 14 amino acids. The trim removed 2 bases at V and 6 bases at J, leaving 2 bases unmatched. CDR3 nucleotide sequence: TGTGCCAGCAGTTTAGGGACAGGGGGCGGCGAGCAGTACTTC. Protein: CASSLGTGGGEQYF.

The chain links TRBV7-9 to TRBJ2-1, with D perhaps assigned TRBD1 or TRBD2 (6 bases each). Between the trimmed V and J ends, which lost 6 bases and 5 bases, there was a span of 26 bases. The CDR3 totals 18 residues. Germline V gives CDR1 SEHNR, CDR2 FQNEAQ (reference sequence). CDR3 bases: TGTGCCAGCAGTATAGGACTTCTGGGGGGCAAATACGACAATGAGCAGTTCTTC. Encoded protein: CASSIGLLGGKYDNEQFF. The full variable domain, rest sourced from reference TRBV7-9 and TRBJ2-1, is DTGVSQNPRHKITKRGQNVTFRCDPISEHNRLYWYRQTLGQGPEFLTYFQNEAQLEKSRLLSDRFSAERPKGSFSTLEIQRTEQGDSAMYLCASSIGLLGGKYDNEQFFGPGTRLTVL.

The chain couples TRBV28 to TRBJ1-2; possible D gene TRBD1, 5 bases. In germline, CDR1 is MDHEN, CDR2 SYDVKM. The CDR3 spans 12 residues. With 6 bases removed from V and 5 bases from J, the gap between germline ends came to 10 bases. The chain's CDR3 is CASRTDRYGYTF. The CDR3 DNA reads TGTGCCAGCAGGACCGACAGATATGGCTACACCTTC.

The chain employs TRBV12-2 and TRBJ2-2. TRBV12-2 is an annotated pseudogene. The CDR3 is 13 amino acids. CDR3 region: CASRGKGNGELFF. The CDR3 nucleotides read TGTGCAAGTCGTGGAAAGGGTAACGGGGAGCTGTTTTTT.

CDR3 loop: CASGENNYGYTF. For the CDR3, the DNA is TGTGCCAGCGGCGAGAATAACTATGGCTACACCTTC. V gene TRBV2 combines with J gene TRBJ1-2; D remains unclear. Trimming took 8 bases from V and 1 from J, leaving 8 bases between them. Germline-derived CDR1 and CDR2 are SNHLY and FYNNEI. The CDR3 loop spans 12 amino acids.

The chain has TRBV9 and TRBJ1-2, with a weak D call TRBD1 (6 bases). V dropped 0 bases and J dropped 8 bases, with 11 bases sitting between them. Germline loops: CDR1 SGDLS, CDR2 YYNGEE. The CDR3 is made up of 13 amino acids. The CDR3 loop is CASSVAVRGGYTF. As DNA, the CDR3 is TGTGCCAGCAGCGTAGCCGTCAGGGGAGGCTACACCTTC.

The CDR3 protein is CASSRDGGANVLTF. The CDR3 region has the DNA TGTGCCAGCTCACGCGACGGCGGAGCCAACGTCCTGACTTTC. V is TRBV18 and J is TRBJ2-6; D is unresolved. Germline V gene data show CDR1 as KGHSH and CDR2 as LQKENI. The V end was cut by 4 bases, the J end by 7 bases, with 11 bases between. This CDR3 comprises 14 residues.

This clone was observed a single time. This rearrangement joins TRBV20-1 to TRBJ2-5, with TRBD2 matching over 7 bases. Germline V lookup: CDR1 DFQATT, CDR2 SNEGSKA (reference sequence). The CDR3 has 17 amino acids. V lost 3 bases to trimming and J lost 3 bases; unmatched junction nucleotides: 16. Here the CDR3 DNA reads TGCAGTGCTAGTGGCTTCCAGTCCGCTAGCGGAGAAGAGACCCAGTACTTC. Residues: CSASGFQSASGEETQYF.

The V call is TRBV12-3 or TRBV12-4, the J call TRBJ2-5; tentative D call: TRBD1 (5 bases). Trimming shortened V by 3 bases and J by 2 bases, and 7 bases separated the two germline ends. This CDR3 is 13 amino acids long. The CDR3 region has the DNA TGTGCCAGCAGTTTGGGGCAGCAAGAGACCCAGTACTTC. Residues: CASSLGQQETQYF.

The chain carries TRBV25-1 and TRBJ2-3, with D maybe TRBD1 (6 bases). Germline-derived CDR1 and CDR2 are MGHDK and SYGVNS. The length of the CDR3 is 15 residues. The V end was cut by 5 bases, the J end by 1 base, with 13 bases between. The CDR3 spells CASSLQGRGTDTQYF. As DNA, the CDR3 is TGTGCCAGCAGTTTACAGGGACGGGGCACAGATACGCAGTATTTT.

The chain uses TRBV3-1 (or the pseudogene TRBV3-2) and TRBJ1-1, with unresolved D. This CDR3 region has 14 residues. Germline lookup yields CDR1 LGHDT and CDR2 YNNKEL (reference sequence). V lost 4 bases and J lost 4, with 13 bases in between. CDR3 sequence: CASSLDLGGTEAFF. In DNA form, the CDR3 reads TGTGCCAGCAGCCTAGACCTCGGCGGCACTGAAGCTTTCTTT.

This clone was seen once. The chain couples TRBV9 to TRBJ1-3, with TRBD1 as a possible D gene (5 bases). The CDR3 length is 15 residues. Germline V gene sequence: CDR1 SGDLS, CDR2 YYNGEE. The V end lost 3 bases, the J end lost 0 bases, and 10 bases lay between the germline ends. CDR3 sequence (DNA): TGTGCCAGCAGCGGCAGGGAGCTCTCTGGAAACACCATATATTTT. Protein sequence: CASSGRELSGNTIYF.